This T cell receptor beta chain was identified during a study of radiotherapy plus CTLA-4 blockade in lung cancer. About the study: An objective response was seen in roughly 20% of patients, and disease control in about 31%. Study-wide results and limits: An expansion of tumor-derived TCR clones occurred in blood after radiotherapy plus ipilimumab.

Sequenced by immunoSEQ multiplex PCR; TCRdb stores in-frame clones only, minus some. The table shows about 120,000 clones, with 90% occurring only once. Chemo-refractory metastatic non-small-cell lung cancer patients were treated with focal radiation plus CTLA-4 blockade with ipilimumab. Points on this clone: Its target is not known.

After removal of 3 bases from V and 1 base from J, the junction contained 2 bases not matched to a gene. The CDR3 runs 14 residues. CDR1 is SGHKS, CDR2 YYEKEE, per germline (reference sequence). This clonotype originated in a human donor with non-small cell lung cancer that progressed on radiotherapy plus ipilimumab. Sequencing used peripheral blood, obtained from a patient treated with radiotherapy plus ipilimumab. This sequence joins TRBV5-5 and TRBJ1-1, with 8 bases that match TRBD1. The CDR3 nucleotides read TGTGCCAGCAGCTGGGGACAGGCGAACACTGAAGCTTTCTTT. It encodes CASSWGQANTEAFF.